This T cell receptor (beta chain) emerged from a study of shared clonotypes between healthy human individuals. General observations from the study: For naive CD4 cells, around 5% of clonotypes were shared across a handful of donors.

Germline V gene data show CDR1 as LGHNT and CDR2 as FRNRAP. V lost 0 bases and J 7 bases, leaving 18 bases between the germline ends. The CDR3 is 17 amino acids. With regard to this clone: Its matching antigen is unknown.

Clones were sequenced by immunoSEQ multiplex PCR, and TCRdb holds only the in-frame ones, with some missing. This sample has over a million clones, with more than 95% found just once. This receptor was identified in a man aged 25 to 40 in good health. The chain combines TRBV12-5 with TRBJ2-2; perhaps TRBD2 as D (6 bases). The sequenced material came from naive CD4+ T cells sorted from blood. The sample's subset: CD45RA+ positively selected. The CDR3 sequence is CASGLVNGASVIGELFF. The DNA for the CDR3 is TGTGCTAGTGGTTTGGTAAACGGAGCTAGCGTCATCGGGGAGCTGTTTTTT. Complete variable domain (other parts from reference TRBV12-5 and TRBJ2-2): DARVTQTPRHKVTEMGQEVTMRCQPILGHNTVFWYRQTMMQGLELLAYFRNRAPLDDSGMPKDRFSAEMPDATLATLKIQPSEPRDSAVYFCASGLVNGASVIGELFFGEGSRLTVL.